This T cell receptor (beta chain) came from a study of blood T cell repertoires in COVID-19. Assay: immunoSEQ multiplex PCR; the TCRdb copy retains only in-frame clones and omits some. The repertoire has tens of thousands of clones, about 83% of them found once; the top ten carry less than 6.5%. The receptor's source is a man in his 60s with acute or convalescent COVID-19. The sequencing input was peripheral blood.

CDR3 in DNA: TGCAGCGTCGCCGGCGGTCTAGCGGGGCCCCGATCGCAGTACTTC. The encoded protein is CSVAGGLAGPRSQYF. The chain couples TRBV29-1 to TRBJ2-5; TRBD2 matches 9 bases. There are 15 residues in the CDR3. After removal of 6 bases from V and 11 bases from J, the junction contained 19 bases not matched to a gene. From germline, CDR1 is SQVTM and CDR2 ANQGSEA.